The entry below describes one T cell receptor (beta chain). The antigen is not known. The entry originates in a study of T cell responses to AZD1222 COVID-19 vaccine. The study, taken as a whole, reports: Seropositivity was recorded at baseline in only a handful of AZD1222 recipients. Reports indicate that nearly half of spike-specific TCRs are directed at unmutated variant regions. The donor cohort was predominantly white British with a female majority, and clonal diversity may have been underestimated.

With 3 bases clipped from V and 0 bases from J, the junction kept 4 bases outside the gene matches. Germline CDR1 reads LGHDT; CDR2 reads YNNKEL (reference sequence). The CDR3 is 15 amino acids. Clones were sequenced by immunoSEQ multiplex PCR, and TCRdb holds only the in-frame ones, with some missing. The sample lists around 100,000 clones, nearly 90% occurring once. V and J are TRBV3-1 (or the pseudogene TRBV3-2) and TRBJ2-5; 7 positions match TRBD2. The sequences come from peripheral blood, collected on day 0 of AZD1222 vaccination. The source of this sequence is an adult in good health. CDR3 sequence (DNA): TGTGCCAGCAGCCAGGGCGCGGGGGACCAAGAGACCCAGTACTTC. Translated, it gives CASSQGAGDQETQYF.